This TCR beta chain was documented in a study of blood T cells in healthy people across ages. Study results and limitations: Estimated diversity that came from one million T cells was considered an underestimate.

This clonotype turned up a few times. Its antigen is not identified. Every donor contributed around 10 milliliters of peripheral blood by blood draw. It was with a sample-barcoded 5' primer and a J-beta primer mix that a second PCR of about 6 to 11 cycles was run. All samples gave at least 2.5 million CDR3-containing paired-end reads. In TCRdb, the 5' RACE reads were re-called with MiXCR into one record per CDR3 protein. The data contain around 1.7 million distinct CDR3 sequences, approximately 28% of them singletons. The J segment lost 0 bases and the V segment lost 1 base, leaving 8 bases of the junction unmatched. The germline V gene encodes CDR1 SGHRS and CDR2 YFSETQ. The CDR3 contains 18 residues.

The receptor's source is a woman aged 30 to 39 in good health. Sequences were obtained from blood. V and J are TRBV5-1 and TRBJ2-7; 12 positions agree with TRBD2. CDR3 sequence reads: CASSLWPSGRASSYEQYF. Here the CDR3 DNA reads TGCGCCAGCAGCTTGTGGCCTAGCGGGAGGGCGAGCTCCTACGAGCAGTACTTC.